Shown below are 5 T cell receptor beta chains from a single sample sequenced in a study of shared clonotypes between healthy human individuals. Sequencing used immunoSEQ multiplex PCR; TCRdb keeps in-frame clones, though not all of them. Of a few million clones in the sample, approximately 95% were seen once. The sequencing sample was made of naive CD4+ T cells from PBMCs. Subset specified: CD45RA+ positively selected. Receptor source: a man aged 18-30 years in good health. Some clones in this sample may be carry-over from other donors' samples.

The chain recombines TRBV11-1 with TRBJ1-5; D is perhaps TRBD1 (5 bases). Germline values: CDR1 SGHAT, CDR2 FQDESV (reference sequence). V dropped 3 bases and J dropped 5 bases, with 23 bases sitting between them. The CDR3 has 18 amino acids. The CDR3 nucleotides read TGTGCCAGCAGCTTTTATCCCCAGATCAGGGCTTGGGATCAGCCCCAGCATTTT. Its translation: CASSFYPQIRAWDQPQHF.

The chain joins TRBV11-3 to TRBJ2-5; D might be TRBD1 (6 bases). V lost 3 bases, J lost 1 base, and 9 bases lay in between. The length of the CDR3 is 14 residues. Looked up from germline, CDR1 is SGHNT and CDR2 is YENEEA. This CDR3 reads CASSFRGGQETQYF. In nucleotides, the CDR3 is TGTGCCAGCAGCTTCAGAGGGGGCCAAGAGACCCAGTACTTC. Full variable domain (remainder filled in from reference TRBV11-3 and TRBJ2-5): EAGVVQSPRYKIIEKKQPVAFWCNPISGHNTLYWYLQNLGQGPELLIRYENEEAVDDSQLPKDRFSAERLKGVDSTLKIQPAELGDSAVYLCASSFRGGQETQYFGPGTRLLVL.

The chain has TRBV28 and TRBJ2-1; D possibly uses TRBD1 or TRBD2 (5 bases each). Germline loops: CDR1 MDHEN, CDR2 SYDVKM. The CDR3 contains 16 residues. The V and J ends lost 5 bases and 8 bases respectively, with 22 bases between them. The CDR3 is CASSRGVSGRADEQFF. CDR3 bases: TGTGCCAGCAGTCGAGGGGTGAGCGGAAGGGCTGATGAGCAGTTCTTC.

V and J are TRBV7-9 and TRBJ2-5; D not resolved. V was pared by 5 bases and J by 1 base, with 17 bases between. In germline, CDR1 is SEHNR, CDR2 FQNEAQ (reference sequence). The CDR3 extends over 16 amino acids. The CDR3 region is CASSTTNGAVQETQYF. The CDR3 DNA is TGTGCCAGCAGCACCACAAACGGAGCCGTCCAAGAGACCCAGTACTTC.

The V call is TRBV4-3, the J call TRBJ2-4; TRBD1 aligns across 8 bases. Germline-derived CDR1 and CDR2 are LGHNA and YSLEER. V trimming: 3 bases; J trimming: 6 bases; junction bases outside the gene matches: 13. This CDR3 has 17 residues. This CDR3 is CASSHAPNRGKVNIQYF. The CDR3 bases are TGCGCCAGCAGCCACGCCCCTAACAGGGGGAAGGTAAACATTCAGTACTTC.